A selection of T cell receptor beta chains follows, all from one sample in a study of post-analysis software for immune sequencing data. Using its own MiXCR run on the PCR reads, TCRdb lists one record per CDR3 protein. The sample includes some 690,000 distinct CDR3 sequences, less than 35% of them seen just once. The sequencing input was blood. The receptors were sampled from a girl under 18 with multiple sclerosis. Both conserved end residues are part of each CDR3. The order of the fields is J gene, D gene, clone size, V gene, CDR3 DNA, CDR3 protein. D genes are given only for firm matches. Clone size is shown for a subset of rows, as once, few, many or a class of expanded clone.

TRBJ1-2,-,-,TRBV27,TGTGCCAGCAGTTTGTACAGGGAACTTAAGGATGGCTACACCTTC,CASSLYRELKDGYTF
TRBJ2-5,TRBD2,-,TRBV20-1,TGCAGTGCCAGGGGCGGGAGGGCCCTCGAGACCCAGTACTTC,CSARGGRALETQYF
TRBJ2-2,-,-,TRBV7-9,TGTGCCAGCAGCTTAGTGTTAGCCACCGGGGAGCTGTTTTTT,CASSLVLATGELFF
TRBJ2-1,-,few,TRBV20-1,TGCAGTGCCTGCCGGGGGCTAGGGGGAGACAATGAGCAGTTCTTC,CSACRGLGGDNEQFF
TRBJ2-3,-,few,TRBV15,TGTGCCACCAGCAGAGTACGACTGAACCCTAGCACAGATACGCAGTATTTT,CATSRVRLNPSTDTQYF
TRBJ2-5,-,few,TRBV28,TGTGCCAGCAGTGCCCCAGGGTTTTGGAAGACCCAGTACTTC,CASSAPGFWKTQYF
TRBJ2-7,-,-,TRBV27,TGTGCCAGCAGTTTACTAGCGACCCACGAGCAGTACTTC,CASSLLATHEQYF
TRBJ2-7,-,few,TRBV20-1,TGCAGTGCTCCCTCAACGGGAGCTACCTATAACTACGAGCAGTACTTC,CSAPSTGATYNYEQYF
TRBJ1-5,-,-,TRBV28,TGTGCCAGCAGCCCCAGGAGAGTGCACAATCAGCCCCAGCATTTT,CASSPRRVHNQPQHF
TRBJ2-5,TRBD1,-,TRBV6-2/TRBV6-3,TGTGCCAGCAGTTACGGTCTGTGGACAGGGGGCAGAGAGACCCAGTACTTC,CASSYGLWTGGRETQYF
TRBJ2-5,-,few,TRBV29-1,TGCAGCGCCAACCCGGCGCCCGGGACGTGGGAGACCCAGTACTTC,CSANPAPGTWETQYF
TRBJ2-1,-,-,TRBV6-6,TGTGCCAGCAGTTACTTAGGAAACAATGAGCAGTTCTTC,CASSYLGNNEQFF
TRBJ2-1,TRBD2,-,TRBV10-3,TGTGCCTCGAGGGAGGGATTTACGGGGGGTGAGCAGTTCTTC,CASREGFTGGEQFF
TRBJ1-5,-,-,TRBV6-1,TGTGCCAGCAGTGAACTAACAGCCCTTAGCAATCAGCCCCAGCATTTT,CASSELTALSNQPQHF
TRBJ2-3,TRBD1,-,TRBV7-9,TGTGCCAGCAGCTTGCCGCGACAGGGGGTCCCAGATACGCAGTATTTT,CASSLPRQGVPDTQYF
TRBJ1-6,-,-,TRBV6-5,TGTGCCAGCAGCCGAGCAGGGGACAATTCACCCCTCCACTTT,CASSRAGDNSPLHF
TRBJ2-7,-,few,TRBV6-2/TRBV6-3,TGTGCCAGCAGCCGCCGGGACAAGAGCTCCTACGAGCAGTACTTC,CASSRRDKSSYEQYF
TRBJ2-1,TRBD2,-,TRBV7-2,TGTGCCAGCAGCCGGACTAGCGGGAGTCGCAATGAGCAGTTCTTC,CASSRTSGSRNEQFF
TRBJ2-7,-,-,TRBV12-3/TRBV12-4,TGTGCCAGCAGTTTAACCCCCAGCCCCGAGCAGTACTTC,CASSLTPSPEQYF
TRBJ2-1,-,few,TRBV28,TGTGCCAGCAGTCCCGCGGGCCAACGGGGGAATGAGCAGTTCTTC,CASSPAGQRGNEQFF
TRBJ1-5,-,-,TRBV28,TGTGCCAGCAGTTTACTCGTTAATCAGCCCCAGCATTTT,CASSLLVNQPQHF
TRBJ2-1,TRBD2,-,TRBV10-3,TGTGCCATCAGCGACCGGCTAGCGGGAGGGCCCCATGAGCAGTTCTTC,CAISDRLAGGPHEQFF
TRBJ1-2,-,few,TRBV7-2,TGTGCCAGCAGCTTAGCGGGCAACGAGGGGGTAAACTATGGCTACACCTTC,CASSLAGNEGVNYGYTF
TRBJ2-7,TRBD1,-,TRBV20-1,TGCAGTGCCCCCTCCACCACAGGGGGCGACCACAATGAGCAGTACTTC,CSAPSTTGGDHNEQYF
TRBJ2-5,TRBD1,-,TRBV18,TGTGCCAGCTCACCTCCGGACAGGACAGAGACCCAGTACTTC,CASSPPDRTETQYF
TRBJ2-7,-,-,TRBV21-1,TGTGCCAGCCTAGCGGGAGGGTTCCACGAGCAGTACTTC,CASLAGGFHEQYF
TRBJ2-3,-,-,TRBV24-1,TGTGCCACCAGTGATCCCAAGCCAGGGGGCACAGATACGCAGTATTTT,CATSDPKPGGTDTQYF
TRBJ1-2,-,-,TRBV9,TGTGCCAGCAGCGTAGGGACAGTTGGAGGTTATGGCTACACCTTC,CASSVGTVGGYGYTF
TRBJ2-1,TRBD1,-,TRBV13,TGTGCCAGCAGCCCCCCAGGGGGCCTTAAGCAGTTCTTC,CASSPPGGLKQFF
TRBJ2-7,-,-,TRBV7-2,TGTGCCAGCAGCTTAGGGCCGGGAACCCCAAACGAGCAGTACTTC,CASSLGPGTPNEQYF
TRBJ2-6,TRBD2,few,TRBV10-3,TGTGCCATCAGCTTAGCGGGAGGGGCCGGGGCCAACGTCCTGACTTTC,CAISLAGGAGANVLTF
TRBJ2-3,TRBD2,-,TRBV7-2,TGTGCCAGCAGCCCCAATCGCCGGGAGGAGACGCAGTATTTT,CASSPNRREETQYF
TRBJ2-5,TRBD1,-,TRBV28,TGTGCCAGCAGTCTCCCGACAGGGGGGGACCAAGAGACCCAGTACTTC,CASSLPTGGDQETQYF
TRBJ2-4,TRBD1,-,TRBV28,TGTGCCAGCAGTGCCTCGACAGGGGGATTCAACATTCAGTACTTC,CASSASTGGFNIQYF
TRBJ1-1,-,few,TRBV6-5,TGTGCCAGCAGCCCCGGTGGAGGGAACACTGAAGCTTTCTTT,CASSPGGGNTEAFF
TRBJ1-1,-,-,TRBV20-1,TGCAGTGCTAGTGGGGAGGGGGGTTCACATATGAACACTGAAGCTTTCTTT,CSASGEGGSHMNTEAFF
TRBJ2-1,-,few,TRBV3-1,TGTGCCAGCAGCTCCCGGGACTCTCTCAGACATGAGCAGTTCTTC,CASSSRDSLRHEQFF
TRBJ2-1,TRBD2,-,TRBV20-1,TGCAGTGCAAACCCGGGACTAGCGAGCTCTGAGCAGTTCTTC,CSANPGLASSEQFF
TRBJ2-7,TRBD2,-,TRBV6-5,TGTGCCAGCAGCTACGAGGGACTAGTGGGGACTGAGCAGTACTTC,CASSYEGLVGTEQYF
TRBJ2-2,-,few,TRBV15,TGTGCCACCAGCAGAGGCTCAGGGGCTAGGAACACCGGGGAGCTGTTTTTT,CATSRGSGARNTGELFF
TRBJ2-7,TRBD1,-,TRBV3-1,TGTGCCAGCAGCCCAGCCGGGACAGGGGGCGACGAGCAGTACTTC,CASSPAGTGGDEQYF